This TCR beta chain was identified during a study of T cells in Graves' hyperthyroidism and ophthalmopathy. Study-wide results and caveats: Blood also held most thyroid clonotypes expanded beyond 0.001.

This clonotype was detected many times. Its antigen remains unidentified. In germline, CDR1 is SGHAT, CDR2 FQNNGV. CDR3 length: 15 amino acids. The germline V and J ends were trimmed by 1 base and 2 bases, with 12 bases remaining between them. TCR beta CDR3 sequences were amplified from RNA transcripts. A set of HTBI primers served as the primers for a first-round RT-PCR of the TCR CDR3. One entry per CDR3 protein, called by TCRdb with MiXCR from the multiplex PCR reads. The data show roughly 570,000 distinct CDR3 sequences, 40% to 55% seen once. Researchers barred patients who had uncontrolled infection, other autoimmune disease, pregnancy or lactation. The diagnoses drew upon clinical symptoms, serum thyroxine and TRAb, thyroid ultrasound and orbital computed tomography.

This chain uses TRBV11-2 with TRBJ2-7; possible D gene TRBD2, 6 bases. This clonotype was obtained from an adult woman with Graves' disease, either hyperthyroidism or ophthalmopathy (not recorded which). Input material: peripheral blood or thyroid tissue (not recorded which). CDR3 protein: CASSLVGDFAYEQYF. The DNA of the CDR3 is TGTGCCAGCAGCTTAGTAGGGGACTTCGCCTACGAGCAGTACTTC.